This TCR beta chain was sequenced in a study of post-analysis software for immune sequencing data (dated by TCRdb to between 2014 and 2017). Background on the whole study: Disease courses on record covered relapsing-remitting, secondary progressive and progressive-relapsing multiple sclerosis, though some patients had no subtype annotation. The patient repertoires were compared against approximately ten previously published healthy control repertoires obtained from donors aged 6 to 25 years. A subset of samples was prepared in parallel using single-end sample barcoding, then pooled and co-amplified after Illumina adapter ligation. Beyond this particular receptor, the publication reports: The control group was slightly older than the multiple sclerosis patient group. Four to six TRBV segments, including TRBV5-6, TRBV5-1 and TRBV20-1, were significantly more frequent in patients than controls. Direct clustering with F measure revealed strong co-clustering of samples prepared in the same batch, which led to a batch-effect correction. Significantly lower normalized Chao1 diversity was found in multiple sclerosis patients than in controls, suggesting substantial peripheral T-cell clonal expansion.

Libraries were prepared through PCR. Sequencing took place on an Illumina HiSeq 2500. To reduce PCR and sequencing biases, unique molecular identifiers were incorporated into the TCR beta cDNA libraries. Per 1 to 10 million input T cells, 500,000 or so cDNA molecules were obtained, such that each molecule approximated one T cell. The same protocol used for the earlier healthy control dataset was applied to prepare and sequence the patient libraries. Within a given batch, samples were prepared together, multiplexed and sequenced on the same HiSeq lane. The paper's processing steps were these. MIGEC handled the raw barcoded reads, throwing out single-read molecular identifier groups before consensus assembly and CDR3 extraction. VDJtools was used for post-analysis of the clonotype tables, with diversity normalized by down-sampling every dataset to the smallest sample size. In repertoire overlap clustering, CDR3 amino acid sequences, but not nucleotide sequences, were matched to correct batch-related cross-sample contamination. Through fastp at Q25 and MiXCR, TCRdb rebuilt clones from the public reads, retaining in-frame beta chains. Each CDR3 protein gets just one entry, which takes the most common genes and DNA from the rows behind it. The V and J calls were not made by the authors but by TCRdb's processing. For this sample there are around 700,000 distinct CDR3 sequences; approximately 59% appear just once. Roughly 10% of the sample is taken by the ten largest.

V is cut by 5 bases and J by 3 bases, and the space between the germline ends is 16 bases. CDR1 and CDR2, per the germline V gene, are SGHTA and FQGNSA. The CDR3 runs 15 amino acids, cysteine and phenylalanine included. Only CDR3 DNA remains: 45 bases, in frame from the first base. To demonstrate the VDJtools post-analysis software, the study profiled TCR beta repertoires from the peripheral blood of about 13 young patients with multiple sclerosis. The multiple sclerosis patients were children and adolescents ranging in age from roughly 6 to 16 years. As for this clonotype: Its specific antigen is unknown. No much larger clone is present one base from it, and per-base qualities are unavailable.

The sequence was obtained from a girl aged 2-9 years with multiple sclerosis. Sequenced: blood. The chain joins TRBV7-2 to TRBJ1-2; possibly the D gene is TRBD1, per 6 matching bases. DNA sequence: TGTGCCAGCAGCCCAGGGGACACGCAGGACTATGGCTACACCTTC. The encoded protein is CASSPGDTQDYGYTF.